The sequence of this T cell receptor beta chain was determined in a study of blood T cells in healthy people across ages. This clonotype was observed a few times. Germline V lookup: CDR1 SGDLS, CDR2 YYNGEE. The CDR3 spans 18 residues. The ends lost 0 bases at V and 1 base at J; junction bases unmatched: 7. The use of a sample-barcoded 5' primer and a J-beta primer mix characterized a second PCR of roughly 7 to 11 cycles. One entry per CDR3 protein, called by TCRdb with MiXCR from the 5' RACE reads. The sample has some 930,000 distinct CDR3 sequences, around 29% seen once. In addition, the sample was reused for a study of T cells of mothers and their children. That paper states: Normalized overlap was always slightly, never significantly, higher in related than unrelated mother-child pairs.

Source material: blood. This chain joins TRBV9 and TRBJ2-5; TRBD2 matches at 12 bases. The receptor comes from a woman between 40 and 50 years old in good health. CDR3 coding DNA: TGTGCCAGCAGCGTAGGGGGGGGACTAGCGGGCCCCCAAGAGACCCAGTACTTC. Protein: CASSVGGGLAGPQETQYF.